Listed below are T cell receptor beta chains from one sample, sequenced in a study of shared clonotypes between healthy human individuals. Assay: immunoSEQ multiplex PCR; the TCRdb copy retains only in-frame clones and omits some. The sample consists of 2 million to 2.5 million clones, more than 85% of them appearing once. Material: naive CD8+ T cells from PBMCs. These receptors all stem from a man between 18 and 29 years old in good health. Some clones in this sample may be carry-over from other donors' samples. Each CDR3 is given with its conserved first and last residue. A D gene is named only where the DNA matches it firmly. The size entry is marked missing in some rows and otherwise reads once, few, many or a size class.

abundance	d_gene	v_gene	j_gene	CDR3nt	CDR3aa
.	TRBD2	TRBV10-2	TRBJ2-2	TGCGCCAGCAGCGGGCCGACAGTGGGACTATCGAACACCGGGGAGCTGTTTTTT	CASSGPTVGLSNTGELFF
.	TRBD2	TRBV7-9	TRBJ2-1	TGTGCCAGCAGCCATCTAGCGGGAGGGCTTACCCACAATGAGCAGTTCTTC	CASSHLAGGLTHNEQFF
.	.	TRBV6-1	TRBJ2-5	TGTGCCAGCAGTCGACGTCACGAGGGGCGGGAGACCCAGTACTTC	CASSRRHEGRETQYF
.	.	TRBV30	TRBJ2-1	TGTGCCTGGAGTGGTGGGGAGCAGTTCTTC	CAWSGGEQFF
.	.	TRBV9	TRBJ2-1	TGTGCCAGCAGCGTCGGCGGGCTGGGACATGAGCAGTTCTTC	CASSVGGLGHEQFF
.	.	TRBV15	TRBJ1-1	TGTGCCACCAGCAGAGGGTACAACTTCGTAGAGTTGAACACTGAAGCTTTCTTT	CATSRGYNFVELNTEAFF
.	.	TRBV7-2	TRBJ2-1	TGTGCCAGCAGCTTAGCGGGGGGATTCTACAATGAGCAGTTCTTC	CASSLAGGFYNEQFF
.	.	TRBV11-2	TRBJ1-1	TGTGCCAGCAGCGCCTGGGGGAACACTGAAGCTTTCTTT	CASSAWGNTEAFF
.	.	TRBV28	TRBJ1-3	TGTGCCAGCAGCCAGGGGCTTACGCGAAACACCATATATTTT	CASSQGLTRNTIYF
.	.	TRBV6-1	TRBJ2-5	TGTGCCAGCAAAAAGTTTGTCAGGGTTTGGGACCAGTACTTC	CASKKFVRVWDQYF
.	TRBD1	TRBV5-1	TRBJ2-1	TGCGCCAGCAGCTTGGCAACAGGGGCGACCTACAATGAGCAGTTCTTC	CASSLATGATYNEQFF
.	TRBD1	TRBV6-5	TRBJ2-3	TGTGCCAGCAGCCGGGGACAGAGCACAGATACGCAGTATTTT	CASSRGQSTDTQYF
.	TRBD1	TRBV10-3	TRBJ1-5	TGTGCCACCCAACGGACAGGGGAAGGTCAGCCCCAGCATTTT	CATQRTGEGQPQHF
once	TRBD1	TRBV18	TRBJ2-3	TGTGCCAGCTCACCTTCACCGGGACAGGGGTTCACAGATACGCAGTATTTT	CASSPSPGQGFTDTQYF
.	TRBD1	TRBV9	TRBJ2-1	TGTGCCAGCAGCGGCCGGGACAGCAATGAGCAGTTCTTC	CASSGRDSNEQFF
.	TRBD1	TRBV29-1	TRBJ2-1	TGCAGCGGGGGACAGGGCTTACCCTACAATGAGCAGTTCTTC	CSGGQGLPYNEQFF
.	.	TRBV19	TRBJ2-5	TGTGCCAGTAGTATATCGGGGATGGAGACCCAGTACTTC	CASSISGMETQYF
.	TRBD1	TRBV5-1	TRBJ2-1	TGCGCCAGCAGCTTGGAGTGGACAGGGGATGAGCAGTTCTTC	CASSLEWTGDEQFF
.	.	TRBV7-6	TRBJ2-5	TGTGCCAGCGCTGAACATCTCCGAGATGAGACCCAGTACTTC	CASAEHLRDETQYF
.	TRBD2	TRBV9	TRBJ2-1	TGTGCCAGCAGCTCCCCGGGACTAGTAAATGAGCAGTTCTTC	CASSSPGLVNEQFF
.	.	TRBV19	TRBJ2-7	TGTGCCAGTAGTATGGTCGGGAACCCCTACGAGCAGTACTTC	CASSMVGNPYEQYF
.	.	TRBV2	TRBJ1-5	TGTGCCAGCAGTAAGCAGGGAGAGGTCGATCAGCCCCAGCATTTT	CASSKQGEVDQPQHF
.	.	TRBV2	TRBJ2-1	TGTGCCGGGAGACGAACGCACAATGAGCAGTTCTTC	CAGRRTHNEQFF
.	TRBD2	TRBV28	TRBJ2-7	TGTGCCAGCAGTCCTCGGGAGCGGGACCACGAGCAGTACTTC	CASSPRERDHEQYF
.	.	TRBV27	TRBJ2-1	TGTGCCAGCAGTTTAAGGGGACGAGACAATGAGCAGTTCTTC	CASSLRGRDNEQFF
.	TRBD1	TRBV5-1	TRBJ2-7	TGCGCCAGCAGCTCGACAGGGGCCGACGAGCAGTACTTC	CASSSTGADEQYF
.	.	TRBV19	TRBJ1-1	TGTGCCAGCCTCATGGTCGGAGGGTGGAACACTGAAGCTTTCTTT	CASLMVGGWNTEAFF
.	.	TRBV5-1	TRBJ1-1	TGCGCCAGCAGCTTGGCCCTATTTCGTTTGGGGGTCGACACTGAAGCTTTCTTT	CASSLALFRLGVDTEAFF
few	TRBD1	TRBV6-5	TRBJ2-7	TGTGCCAGCAGTTACGCGACAGGGTACGAGCAGTACTTC	CASSYATGYEQYF
once	.	TRBV5-1	TRBJ1-1	TGCGCCAGCAGCTTGTTGGATGGGACTGAAGCTTTCTTT	CASSLLDGTEAFF
.	.	TRBV27	TRBJ1-2	TGTGCCAGCAGTCCGGCCGCTAACTATGGCTACACCTTC	CASSPAANYGYTF
.	.	TRBV27	TRBJ2-1	TGTGCCAGCAGTCCCCGGGAGAGTGAGCAGTTCTTC	CASSPRESEQFF
.	.	TRBV7-9	TRBJ2-1	TGTGCCAGCAGCTTAGTTGGGCGAAACAATGAGCAGTTCTTC	CASSLVGRNNEQFF
.	.	TRBV7-8	TRBJ1-5	TGTGCCAGCAGCTACAGGAATCAGCCCCAGCATTTT	CASSYRNQPQHF
.	.	TRBV27	TRBJ2-2	TGTGCCAGCAGTTTATCGCCCGACGGGACCCAAATCAACACCGGGGAGCTGTTTTTT	CASSLSPDGTQINTGELFF
.	TRBD2	TRBV28	TRBJ2-1	TGTGCCAGCAACCTTCCCCTAGCGGGCTCCTACAATGAGCAGTTCTTC	CASNLPLAGSYNEQFF
.	TRBD2	TRBV28	TRBJ2-3	TGTGCCAGCAGCCAAAGGGCGGCTAGCGGGTTCACAGATACGCAGTATTTT	CASSQRAASGFTDTQYF
.	.	TRBV6-1	TRBJ2-7	TGTGCCAGCAGTGCGACCCGGGGCGCTTTCTACGAGCAGTACTTC	CASSATRGAFYEQYF
.	TRBD2	TRBV6-1	TRBJ2-1	TGTGCCAGCAGTGAAGCGCACCTCGCGGGAGGGTTCGATGAGCAGTTCTTC	CASSEAHLAGGFDEQFF
.	TRBD1	TRBV6-1	TRBJ2-7	TGTGCCAGCAGTGACGGTGGGACAGGGGCCACCTACGAGCAGTACTTC	CASSDGGTGATYEQYF
.	.	TRBV27	TRBJ2-3	TGTGCCAGCAGTTTATCTTCCCGACCAGATACGCAGTATTTT	CASSLSSRPDTQYF
.	TRBD2	TRBV9	TRBJ2-3	TGTGCCAGCAGCGTAGCCGGCGGGAGATCAGATACGCAGTATTTT	CASSVAGGRSDTQYF
.	.	TRBV7-3	TRBJ2-1	TGTGCCAGCAGCTTAATTCGTTCCAAGGCCGATGAGCAGTTCTTC	CASSLIRSKADEQFF
.	.	TRBV7-9	TRBJ1-1	TGTGCCAGCAGCCTCCCGGGGGGGGGCGGGACTGAAGCTTTCTTT	CASSLPGGGGTEAFF
.	.	TRBV7-2	TRBJ1-5	TGTGCCAGCAGCTCGGGACATTATAGCAATCAGCCCCAGCATTTT	CASSSGHYSNQPQHF
.	.	TRBV10-2	TRBJ2-1	TGCGCCAGCAGTGGCCCCGGAAGCTCCTACAATGAGCAGTTCTTC	CASSGPGSSYNEQFF
.	.	TRBV6-6	TRBJ1-1	TGTGCCAGCAGTTACTCCTCCAGGGCGAACACTGAAGCTTTCTTT	CASSYSSRANTEAFF
.	.	TRBV28	TRBJ2-1	TGCCCGACCCCCGCGGCCAATGAGCAGTTCTTC	CPTPAANEQFF
.	.	TRBV2	TRBJ2-7	TGTGCCAGCAGTGAAGTAGGGGGAGACGAGCAGTACTTC	CASSEVGGDEQYF
.	.	TRBV7-9	TRBJ2-2	TGTGCCAGCACGGACTTGGGGGGCCCCGGGGAGCTGTTTTTT	CASTDLGGPGELFF
.	.	TRBV9	TRBJ1-2	TGTGCCAGCAGCCCCTCATCAGGGTTTGCTAACTATGGCTACACCTTC	CASSPSSGFANYGYTF
.	.	TRBV27	TRBJ2-5	TGTGCCAGCAGTTTAAGGAATTGGGGACAAGAGACCCAGTACTTC	CASSLRNWGQETQYF
.	.	TRBV10-2	TRBJ2-2	TGCGCCAGCAAGGGGAACACCGGGGAGCTGTTTTTT	CASKGNTGELFF
.	.	TRBV27	TRBJ1-3	TGTGCCAGCAGTTTATCTGGGGGGACTGGAAACACCATATATTTT	CASSLSGGTGNTIYF
.	TRBD2	TRBV6-6	TRBJ2-1	TGTGCCAGCAGTCGACTAGCGGCTAGCTCCTACAATGAGCAGTTCTTC	CASSRLAASSYNEQFF